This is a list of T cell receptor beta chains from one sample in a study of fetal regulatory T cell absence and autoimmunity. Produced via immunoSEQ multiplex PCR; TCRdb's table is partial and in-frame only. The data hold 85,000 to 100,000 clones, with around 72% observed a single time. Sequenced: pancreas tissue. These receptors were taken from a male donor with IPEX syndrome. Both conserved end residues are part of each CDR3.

cdr3_aa: CASSGQGNQPQHF; v_call: TRBV18; j_call: TRBJ1-5; cdr3_length: 13
cdr3_aa: CASSVGYNTGELFF; v_call: TRBV9; j_call: TRBJ2-2; cdr3_length: 14
cdr3_aa: CASSAGQGYGQPQHF; v_call: TRBV6-1; j_call: TRBJ1-5; cdr3_length: 15
cdr3_aa: CAIKGDRSYEQYF; v_call: TRBV10-3; j_call: TRBJ2-7; cdr3_length: 13
cdr3_aa: CASSHSTATYYGYTF; v_call: TRBV4-1; j_call: TRBJ1-2; cdr3_length: 15
cdr3_aa: CASSQLVLGVDTQYF; v_call: TRBV4-1; j_call: TRBJ2-3; cdr3_length: 15
cdr3_aa: CASSHRGLDGYTF; v_call: TRBV7-2; j_call: TRBJ1-2; cdr3_length: 13
cdr3_aa: CASSYPYEQYF; v_call: TRBV11-3; j_call: TRBJ2-7; cdr3_length: 11
cdr3_aa: CASSQEPDNWYYEQYF; v_call: TRBV4-3; j_call: TRBJ2-7; cdr3_length: 16
cdr3_aa: CASSLVGINEKLFF; v_call: TRBV5-1; j_call: TRBJ1-4; cdr3_length: 14
cdr3_aa: CASSLRSGEVNQPQHF; v_call: TRBV7-2; j_call: TRBJ1-5; cdr3_length: 16
cdr3_aa: CASSNRGHDYRGYEQYF; v_call: TRBV21-1; j_call: TRBJ2-7; cdr3_length: 17
cdr3_aa: CASSEGWAGGHRETQYF; v_call: TRBV6-1; j_call: TRBJ2-5; cdr3_length: 17
cdr3_aa: CASSEGDNNQPQHF; v_call: TRBV6-1; j_call: TRBJ1-5; cdr3_length: 14
cdr3_aa: CAWSWDSEGYEKLFF; v_call: TRBV30; j_call: TRBJ1-4; cdr3_length: 15
cdr3_aa: CASSLATSGYSYNEQFF; v_call: TRBV5-1; j_call: TRBJ2-1; cdr3_length: 17
cdr3_aa: CAISGSSGGKETQYF; v_call: TRBV10-3; j_call: TRBJ2-5; cdr3_length: 15
cdr3_aa: CASSEAGHWVYNSPLHF; v_call: TRBV6-1; j_call: TRBJ1-6; cdr3_length: 17
cdr3_aa: CASGHVYEQYF; v_call: TRBV27; j_call: TRBJ2-7; cdr3_length: 11
cdr3_aa: CASSEQGEFQETQYF; v_call: TRBV2; j_call: TRBJ2-5; cdr3_length: 15
cdr3_aa: CASSRRWRGYYEQYF; v_call: TRBV5-4; j_call: TRBJ2-7; cdr3_length: 15
cdr3_aa: CASSPPGVRYGYTF; v_call: TRBV4-3; j_call: TRBJ1-2; cdr3_length: 14
cdr3_aa: CASSEGRIRGYTF; v_call: TRBV2; j_call: TRBJ1-2; cdr3_length: 13
cdr3_aa: CASRGAGGPVNTGELFF; v_call: TRBV6-1; j_call: TRBJ2-2; cdr3_length: 17
cdr3_aa: CASSPDSSTDTQYF; v_call: TRBV5-1; j_call: TRBJ2-3; cdr3_length: 14
cdr3_aa: CAWSVRIAYPYEQYF; v_call: TRBV30; j_call: TRBJ2-7; cdr3_length: 15
cdr3_aa: CASSYGLAGGSYEQYF; v_call: TRBV7-2; j_call: TRBJ2-7; cdr3_length: 16
cdr3_aa: CASSFRIGQETQYF; v_call: TRBV11-3; j_call: TRBJ2-5; cdr3_length: 14
cdr3_aa: CASRGLAANTGELFF; v_call: TRBV6-5; j_call: TRBJ2-2; cdr3_length: 15
cdr3_aa: CASSLGLAGGSYEQYF; v_call: TRBV7-8; j_call: TRBJ2-7; cdr3_length: 16
cdr3_aa: CASRPTSGHGETQYF; v_call: TRBV7-9; j_call: TRBJ2-5; cdr3_length: 15
cdr3_aa: CASSLWGNTEAFF; v_call: TRBV5-1; j_call: TRBJ1-1; cdr3_length: 13
cdr3_aa: CASSFGGSSYNEQFF; v_call: TRBV5-1; j_call: TRBJ2-1; cdr3_length: 15
cdr3_aa: CASSSSGSEYF; v_call: TRBV6-5; j_call: TRBJ2-3; cdr3_length: 11
cdr3_aa: CASSLGDRDEQYF; v_call: TRBV7-6; j_call: TRBJ2-7; cdr3_length: 13
cdr3_aa: CASSWKGTGGNEQFF; v_call: TRBV7-2; j_call: TRBJ2-1; cdr3_length: 15
cdr3_aa: CASSPRTRVDTQYF; v_call: TRBV18; j_call: TRBJ2-3; cdr3_length: 14
cdr3_aa: CASSEPTSGGNEQFF; v_call: TRBV2; j_call: TRBJ2-1; cdr3_length: 15
cdr3_aa: CASSPVPGRGRRGQPQHF; v_call: TRBV28; j_call: TRBJ1-5; cdr3_length: 18
cdr3_aa: CASSRPQEDRGNTIYF; v_call: TRBV7-9; j_call: TRBJ1-3; cdr3_length: 16
cdr3_aa: CASSSPYEQYF; v_call: TRBV5-4; j_call: TRBJ2-7; cdr3_length: 11